This T cell receptor (beta chain) was captured in a study of chemoradiotherapy in HPV16-positive cancers. Measured with immunoSEQ multiplex PCR; TCRdb has only the in-frame clones, and not every one. Among around 68,000 clones listed, 88% were seen once. Points from the study as a whole: HPV-specific T cells were functionally defined from only two HPV16-positive patients. For HPV16-positive patients, expanding HPV-responsive T cells associated with longer recurrence-free survival.

This clone has just one count. What it binds is unknown. The CDR3 loop spans 8 amino acids. Trimming took 10 bases from V and 7 from J, leaving 4 bases between them. The germline gives CDR1 LNHDA, CDR2 SQIVND (reference sequence). Sample: blood, taken from a patient who underwent chemoradiotherapy. The rearrangement joins TRBV19 to TRBJ2-5; no reliable D call. The sequence was collected from a human donor with HPV-associated anogenital cancer. The CDR3 is CATLTQYF. The CDR3 nucleotides are TGTGCCACCCTGACCCAGTACTTC. Based on the CDR3 plus reference TRBV19 and TRBJ2-5, the full variable domain is DGGITQSPKYLFRKEGQNVTLSCEQNLNHDAMYWYRQDPGQGLRLIYYSQIVNDFQKGDIAEGYSVSREKKESFPLTVTSAQKNPTAFYLCATLTQYFGPGTRLLVL.